The sequence of this T cell receptor beta chain was determined in a study of CD8+ T cells in alopecia areata. Losses at the gene ends were 2 bases for V and 10 bases for J; bases not matched to a gene: 16. Germline V gene sequence: CDR1 SEHNR, CDR2 FQNEAQ (reference sequence). The CDR3 consists of 17 residues. The sequencing template was cDNA reverse transcribed from extracted RNA. Libraries were prepared by immunoSEQ multiplex PCR; TCRdb keeps only in-frame clonotypes and omits some of them. This table has about 140,000 clones, about 86% appearing once. Treatment described: oral pan-JAK inhibitor, 5-10 mg twice daily. Only one count was recorded for this clone.

The rearrangement joins TRBV7-9 to TRBJ2-1, with TRBD2 matching over 8 bases. The clonotype was recovered from a human donor with alopecia areata. The material sequenced was CD8+ T cells sorted from blood, taken at week 4, from a patient treated with tofacitinib. The CDR3 sequence: CASSLPIQEGTSGEQFF. The CDR3 nucleotides read TGTGCCAGCAGCTTACCCATCCAAGAGGGGACTAGTGGAGAGCAGTTCTTC.